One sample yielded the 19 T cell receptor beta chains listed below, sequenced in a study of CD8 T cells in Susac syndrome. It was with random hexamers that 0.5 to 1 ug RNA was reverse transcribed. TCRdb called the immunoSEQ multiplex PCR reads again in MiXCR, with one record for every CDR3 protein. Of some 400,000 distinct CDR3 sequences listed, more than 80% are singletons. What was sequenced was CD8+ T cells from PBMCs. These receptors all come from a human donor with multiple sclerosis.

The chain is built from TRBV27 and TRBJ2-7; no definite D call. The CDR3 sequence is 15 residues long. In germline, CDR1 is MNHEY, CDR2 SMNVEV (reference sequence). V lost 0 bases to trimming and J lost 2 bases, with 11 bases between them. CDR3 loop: CASSLSNSRPYEQYF. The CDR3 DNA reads TGTGCCAGCAGTTTATCGAACAGCCGTCCCTACGAGCAGTACTTC.

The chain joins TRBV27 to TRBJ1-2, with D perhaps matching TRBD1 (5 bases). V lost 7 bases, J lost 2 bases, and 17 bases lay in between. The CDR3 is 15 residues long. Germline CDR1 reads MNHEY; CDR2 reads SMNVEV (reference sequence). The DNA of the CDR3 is TGTGCCAGCACCTTGAAGGGACGGAAGAACTATGGCTACACCTTC. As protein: CASTLKGRKNYGYTF.

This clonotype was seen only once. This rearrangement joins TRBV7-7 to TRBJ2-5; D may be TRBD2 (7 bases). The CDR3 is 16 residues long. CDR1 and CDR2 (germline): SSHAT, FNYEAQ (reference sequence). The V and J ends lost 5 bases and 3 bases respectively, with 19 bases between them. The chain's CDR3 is CASSSGWEGGKETQYF. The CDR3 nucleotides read TGTGCCAGCAGCAGCGGATGGGAGGGGGGGAAAGAGACCCAGTACTTC.

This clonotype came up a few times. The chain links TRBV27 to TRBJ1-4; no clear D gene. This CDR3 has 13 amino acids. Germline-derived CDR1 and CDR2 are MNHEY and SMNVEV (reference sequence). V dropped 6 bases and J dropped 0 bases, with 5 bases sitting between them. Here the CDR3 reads CASRPATNEKLFF. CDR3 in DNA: TGTGCCAGCAGACCCGCAACTAATGAAAAACTGTTTTTT.

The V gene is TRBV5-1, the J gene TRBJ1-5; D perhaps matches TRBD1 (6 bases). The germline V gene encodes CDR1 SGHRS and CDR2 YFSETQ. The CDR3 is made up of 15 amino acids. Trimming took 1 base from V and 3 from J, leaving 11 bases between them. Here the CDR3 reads CASSLRGALNQPQHF. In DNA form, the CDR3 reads TGCGCCAGCAGCTTGCGGGGGGCTCTCAATCAGCCCCAGCATTTT.

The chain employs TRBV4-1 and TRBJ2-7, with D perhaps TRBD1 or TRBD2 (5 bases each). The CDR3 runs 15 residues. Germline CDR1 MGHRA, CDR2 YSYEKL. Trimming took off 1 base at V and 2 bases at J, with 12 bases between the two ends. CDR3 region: CASSQGDGDPYEQYF. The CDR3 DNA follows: TGCGCCAGCAGCCAAGGGGACGGAGACCCCTACGAGCAGTACTTC.

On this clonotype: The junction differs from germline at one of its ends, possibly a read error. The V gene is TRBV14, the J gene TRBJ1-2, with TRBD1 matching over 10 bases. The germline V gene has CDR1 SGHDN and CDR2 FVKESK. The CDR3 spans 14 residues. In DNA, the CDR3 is TGTGTCAGCAGCCAGGAGACAGGGGGCCATGGCTACACCTTC. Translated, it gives CVSSQETGGHGYTF. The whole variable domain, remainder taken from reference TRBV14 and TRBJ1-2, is EAGVTQFPSHSVIEKGQTVTLRCDPISGHDNLYWYRRVMGKEIKFLLHFVKESKQDESGMPNNRFLAERTGGTYSTLKVQPAELEDSGVYFCVSSQETGGHGYTFGSGTRLTVV.

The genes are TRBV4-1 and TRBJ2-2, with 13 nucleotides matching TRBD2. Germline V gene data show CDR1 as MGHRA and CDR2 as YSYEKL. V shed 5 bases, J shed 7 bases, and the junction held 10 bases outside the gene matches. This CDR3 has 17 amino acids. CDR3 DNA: TGCGCCAGCAGCGGGGGACTAGCGGGATCTTTAGACGGGGAGCTGTTTTTT. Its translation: CASSGGLAGSLDGELFF.

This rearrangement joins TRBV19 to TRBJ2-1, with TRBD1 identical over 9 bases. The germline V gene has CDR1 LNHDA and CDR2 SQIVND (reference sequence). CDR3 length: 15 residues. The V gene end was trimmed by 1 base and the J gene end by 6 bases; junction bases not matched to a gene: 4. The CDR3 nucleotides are TGTGCCAGTAGTATAGCTCCGGACAGGGGCAATGAGCAGTTCTTC. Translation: CASSIAPDRGNEQFF.

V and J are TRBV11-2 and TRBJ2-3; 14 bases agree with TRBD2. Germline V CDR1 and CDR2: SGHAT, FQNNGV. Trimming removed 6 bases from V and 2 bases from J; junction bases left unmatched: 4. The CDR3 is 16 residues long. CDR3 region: CASSTGLAGDTDTQYF. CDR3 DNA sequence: TGTGCCAGCAGTACGGGACTAGCGGGAGACACAGATACGCAGTATTTT.

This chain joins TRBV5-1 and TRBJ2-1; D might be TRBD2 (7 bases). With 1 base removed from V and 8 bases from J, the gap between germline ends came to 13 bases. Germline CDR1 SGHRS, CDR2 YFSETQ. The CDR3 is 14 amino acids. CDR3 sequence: CASSLRRGLDEQFF. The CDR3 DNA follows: TGCGCCAGCAGCTTGAGGCGGGGGCTCGATGAGCAGTTCTTC. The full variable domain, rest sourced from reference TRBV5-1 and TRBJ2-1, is KAGVTQTPRYLIKTRGQQVTLSCSPISGHRSVSWYQQTPGQGLQFLFEYFSETQRNKGNFPGRFSGRQFSNSRSEMNVSTLELGDSALYLCASSLRRGLDEQFFGPGTRLTVL.

The DNA of the CDR3 is TGCAGCGTGACAGGGGAATTAGACAAAAACATTCAGTACTTC. Protein product: CSVTGELDKNIQYF. V is TRBV29-1 and J is TRBJ2-4; 8 bases match TRBD1. The CDR3 has 14 residues. Trimming removed 6 bases from V and 3 bases from J; junction bases left unmatched: 7. Germline V gene data show CDR1 as SQVTM and CDR2 as ANQGSEA.

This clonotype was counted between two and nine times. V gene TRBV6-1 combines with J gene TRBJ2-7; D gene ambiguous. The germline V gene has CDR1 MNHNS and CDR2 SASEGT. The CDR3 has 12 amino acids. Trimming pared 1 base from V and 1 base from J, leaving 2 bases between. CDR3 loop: CASSEESYEQYF. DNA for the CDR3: TGTGCCAGCAGTGAAGAGTCCTACGAGCAGTACTTC.

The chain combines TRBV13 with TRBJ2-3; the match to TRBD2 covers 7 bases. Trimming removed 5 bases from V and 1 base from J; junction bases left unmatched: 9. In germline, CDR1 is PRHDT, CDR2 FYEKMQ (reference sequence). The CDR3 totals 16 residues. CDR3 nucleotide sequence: TGTGCCAGCAGCCTGGGACTAACCCTAGGCACAGATACGCAGTATTTT. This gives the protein CASSLGLTLGTDTQYF.

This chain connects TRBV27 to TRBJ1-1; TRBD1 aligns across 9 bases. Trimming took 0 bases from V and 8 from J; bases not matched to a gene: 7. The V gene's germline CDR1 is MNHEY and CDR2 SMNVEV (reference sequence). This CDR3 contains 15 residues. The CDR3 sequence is CASSLSGQGAVEAFF. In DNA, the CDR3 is TGTGCCAGCAGTTTATCGGGACAGGGTGCTGTAGAAGCTTTCTTT.

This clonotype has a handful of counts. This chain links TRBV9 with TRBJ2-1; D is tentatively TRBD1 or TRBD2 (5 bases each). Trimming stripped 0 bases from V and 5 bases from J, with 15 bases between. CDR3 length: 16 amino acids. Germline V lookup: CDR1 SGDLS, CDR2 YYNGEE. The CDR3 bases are TGTGCCAGCAGCGTAGCTACCTCGGGGACGGACAATGAGCAGTTCTTC. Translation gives CASSVATSGTDNEQFF.

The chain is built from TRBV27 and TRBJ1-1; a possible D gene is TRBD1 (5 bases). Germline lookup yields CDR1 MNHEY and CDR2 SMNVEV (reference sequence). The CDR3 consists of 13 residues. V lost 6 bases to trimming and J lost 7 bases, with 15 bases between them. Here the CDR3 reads CASSQRGFDEAFF. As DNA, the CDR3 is TGTGCCAGCAGCCAAAGGGGTTTCGATGAAGCTTTCTTT.

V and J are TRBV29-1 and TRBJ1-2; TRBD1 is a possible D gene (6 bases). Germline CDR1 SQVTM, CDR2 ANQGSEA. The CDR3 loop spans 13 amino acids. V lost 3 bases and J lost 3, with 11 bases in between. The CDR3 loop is CSVDRGRDYGYTF. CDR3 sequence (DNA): TGCAGCGTTGACAGGGGTCGGGACTATGGCTACACCTTC.

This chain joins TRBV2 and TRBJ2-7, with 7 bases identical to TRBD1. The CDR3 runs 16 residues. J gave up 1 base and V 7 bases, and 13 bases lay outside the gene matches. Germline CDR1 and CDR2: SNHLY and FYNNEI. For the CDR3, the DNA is TGTGCCAGCATCGATCCCCGACAGGGCCCGTCCTACGAGCAGTACTTC. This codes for CASIDPRQGPSYEQYF.